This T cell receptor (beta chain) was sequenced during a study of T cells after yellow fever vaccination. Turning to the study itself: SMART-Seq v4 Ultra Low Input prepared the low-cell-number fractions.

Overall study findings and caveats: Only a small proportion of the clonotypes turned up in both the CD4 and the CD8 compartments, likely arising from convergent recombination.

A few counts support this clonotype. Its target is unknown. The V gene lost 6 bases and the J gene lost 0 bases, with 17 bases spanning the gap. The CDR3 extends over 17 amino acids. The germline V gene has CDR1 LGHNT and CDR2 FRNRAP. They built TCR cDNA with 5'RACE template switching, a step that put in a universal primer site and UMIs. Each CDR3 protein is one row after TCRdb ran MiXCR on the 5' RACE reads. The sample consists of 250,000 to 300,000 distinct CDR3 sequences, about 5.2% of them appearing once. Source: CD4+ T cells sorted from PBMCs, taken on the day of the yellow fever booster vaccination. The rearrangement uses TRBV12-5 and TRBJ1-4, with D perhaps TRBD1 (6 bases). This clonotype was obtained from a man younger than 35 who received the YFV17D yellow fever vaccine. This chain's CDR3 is CASGPTGHLTTNEKLFF. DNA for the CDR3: TGTGCTAGTGGGCCTACGGGACACCTTACAACTAATGAAAAACTGTTTTTT.